This T cell receptor (beta chain) originates from a study of a mutant IDH1 vaccine in newly diagnosed glioma. As for the study in general: Treated patients showed a male proportion of around 62%, a female proportion of around 40%, and a mean age of roughly 40 years. Study-wide points: Apparently, pseudoprogression bore no relation to changes among the top peripheral T cell clonotypes.

As regards this clone: The antigen is unknown.

The sample's time point: week 47, end of study. Each dose delivered 300 ug of mutant IDH1 20-mer peptide subcutaneously with imiquimod. Across weeks 1, 3, 5, 7, 11, 15, 19 and 23, patients received a vaccination each time, eight in all. Only in-frame clones appear in the TCRdb table, and some are missing; sequencing was by immunoSEQ multiplex PCR. This sample has roughly 35,000 clones, with 60% to 85% found just once. The germline CDR1 and CDR2 sequences are SGHRS and YFSETQ. V lost 1 base, J lost 8 bases, and 7 bases stayed unmatched. This CDR3 region has 15 residues. The starting material was PBMCs, obtained from a glioma patient whose treatment included an IDH1 peptide vaccine. The TCR originated in a man aged 35-49 years with glioma. V and J are TRBV5-1 and TRBJ2-2; the match to TRBD2 covers 8 bases. The CDR3 region is CASSLSGSGRGELFF. The CDR3 region has the DNA TGCGCCAGCAGCTTGAGCGGGAGCGGACGTGGGGAGCTGTTTTTT.